This TCR beta chain was sequenced during a study of siplizumab effects on memory and regulatory T cells. Study results and caveats: Controls had approximately 27% Treg-derived mappable alloreactive CD4+ clones on average, versus less than 70% with siplizumab. The alloresponse seemed to draw substantially on naive T cells, which appeared more diverse than memory cells. Among sequences traceable to unstimulated CD4+ memory cells, alloreactive ones were significantly reduced by siplizumab.

A word on this clone: Its antigen is as yet unknown.

Germline lookup yields CDR1 LNHDA and CDR2 SQIVND (reference sequence). The CDR3 is made up of 16 amino acids. Germline trimming cut 5 bases from V and 3 bases from J; bases unmatched to any gene: 12. Each sample yielded around 9.4 x 10^4 assayed TCR templates. Profiling relied on immunoSEQ multiplex PCR, and the TCRdb table lists in-frame clones only, not all of them. The sample consists of approximately 94,000 clones, roughly 95% of them appearing once. V and J are TRBV19 and TRBJ1-2; 7 nucleotides align to TRBD1. This receptor was identified in a human donor in good health. Sequenced sample: naive CD4+ T cells sorted from blood. The CDR3 reads CASSSGQAPSYYGYTF. The CDR3 bases are TGTGCCAGTAGTTCCGGACAGGCGCCCTCCTACTATGGCTACACCTTC.